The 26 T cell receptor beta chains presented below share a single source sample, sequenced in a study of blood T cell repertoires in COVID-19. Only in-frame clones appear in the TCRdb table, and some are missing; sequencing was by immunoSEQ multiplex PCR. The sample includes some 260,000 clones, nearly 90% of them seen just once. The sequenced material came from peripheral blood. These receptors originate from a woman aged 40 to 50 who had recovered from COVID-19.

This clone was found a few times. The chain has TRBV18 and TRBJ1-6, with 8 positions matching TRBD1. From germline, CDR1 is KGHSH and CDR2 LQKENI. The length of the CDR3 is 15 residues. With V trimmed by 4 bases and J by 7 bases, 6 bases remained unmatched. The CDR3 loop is CASSRDRGPNSPLHF. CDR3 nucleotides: TGTGCCAGCTCACGAGACAGGGGTCCCAATTCACCCCTCCACTTT. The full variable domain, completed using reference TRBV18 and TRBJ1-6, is NAGVMQNPRHLVRRRGQEARLRCSPMKGHSHVYWYRQLPEEGLKFMVYLQKENIIDESGMPKERFSAEFPKEGPSILRIQQVVRGDSAAYFCASSRDRGPNSPLHFGNGTRLTVT.

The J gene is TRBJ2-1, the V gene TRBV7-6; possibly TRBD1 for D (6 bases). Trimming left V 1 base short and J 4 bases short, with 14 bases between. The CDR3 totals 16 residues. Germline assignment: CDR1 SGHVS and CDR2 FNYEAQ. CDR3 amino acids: CASSLVGGIAYNEQFF. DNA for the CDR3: TGTGCCAGCAGCTTAGTAGGGGGTATCGCTTACAATGAGCAGTTCTTC.

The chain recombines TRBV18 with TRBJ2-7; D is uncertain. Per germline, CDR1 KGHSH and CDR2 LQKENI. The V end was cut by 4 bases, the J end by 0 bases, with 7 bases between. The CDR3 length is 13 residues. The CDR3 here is CASSQQRSYEQYF. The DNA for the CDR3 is TGTGCCAGCTCACAGCAGCGCTCCTACGAGCAGTACTTC.

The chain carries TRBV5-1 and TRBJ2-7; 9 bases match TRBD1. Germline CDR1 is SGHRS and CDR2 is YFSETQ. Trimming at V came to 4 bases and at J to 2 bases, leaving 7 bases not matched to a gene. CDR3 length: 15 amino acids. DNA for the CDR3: TGCGCCAGCAGCCATGGGACAGGGCCCGCCTACGAGCAGTACTTC. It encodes CASSHGTGPAYEQYF.

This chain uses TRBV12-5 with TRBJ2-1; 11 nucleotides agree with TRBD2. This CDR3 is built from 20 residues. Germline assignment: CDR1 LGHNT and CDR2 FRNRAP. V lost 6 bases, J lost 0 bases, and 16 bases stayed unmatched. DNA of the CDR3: TGTGCTAGTGGCGCGTCCCCCGGGACTAGCGGAGAGCACTCCTACAATGAGCAGTTCTTC. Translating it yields CASGASPGTSGEHSYNEQFF.

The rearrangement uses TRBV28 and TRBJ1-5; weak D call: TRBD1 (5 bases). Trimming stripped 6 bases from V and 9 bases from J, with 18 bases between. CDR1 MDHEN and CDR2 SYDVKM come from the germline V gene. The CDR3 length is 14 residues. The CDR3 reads CASRWGDLFMPQHF. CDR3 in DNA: TGTGCCAGCAGGTGGGGGGATCTCTTTATGCCCCAGCATTTT. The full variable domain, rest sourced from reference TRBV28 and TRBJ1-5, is DVKVTQSSRYLVKRTGEKVFLECVQDMDHENMFWYRQDPGLGLRLIYFSYDVKMKEKGDIPEGYSVSREKKERFSLILESASTNQTSMYLCASRWGDLFMPQHFGDGTRLSIL.

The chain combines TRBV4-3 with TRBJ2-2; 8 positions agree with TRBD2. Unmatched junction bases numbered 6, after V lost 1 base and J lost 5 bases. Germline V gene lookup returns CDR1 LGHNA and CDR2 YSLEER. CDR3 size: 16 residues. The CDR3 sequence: CASSQGPGLVTGELFF. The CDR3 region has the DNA TGCGCCAGCAGCCAAGGACCGGGACTAGTGACCGGGGAGCTGTTTTTT.

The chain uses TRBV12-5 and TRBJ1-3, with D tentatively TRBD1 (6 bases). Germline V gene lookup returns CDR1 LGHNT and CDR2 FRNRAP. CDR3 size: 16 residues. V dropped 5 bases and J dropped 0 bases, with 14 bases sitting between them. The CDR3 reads CASGPRGQRSGNTIYF. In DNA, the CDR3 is TGTGCTAGTGGTCCCAGAGGACAGCGCTCTGGAAACACCATATATTTT.

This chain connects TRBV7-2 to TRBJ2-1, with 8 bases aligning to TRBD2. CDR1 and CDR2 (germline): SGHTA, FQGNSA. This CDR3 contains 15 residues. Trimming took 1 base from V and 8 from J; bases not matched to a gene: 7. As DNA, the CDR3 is TGTGCCAGCAGCTTAGGGGGCGGGGGGCCCTATGAGCAGTTCTTC. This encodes CASSLGGGGPYEQFF.

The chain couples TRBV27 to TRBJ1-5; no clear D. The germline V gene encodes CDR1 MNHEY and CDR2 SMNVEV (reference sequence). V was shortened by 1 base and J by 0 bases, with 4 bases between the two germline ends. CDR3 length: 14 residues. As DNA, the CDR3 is TGTGCCAGCAGTTTATTTTATAGCAATCAGCCCCAGCATTTT. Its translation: CASSLFYSNQPQHF.

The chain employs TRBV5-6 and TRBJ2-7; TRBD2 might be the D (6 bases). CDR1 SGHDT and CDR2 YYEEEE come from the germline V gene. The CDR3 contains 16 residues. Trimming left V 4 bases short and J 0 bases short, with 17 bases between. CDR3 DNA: TGTGCCAGCAGCCCTCTCGGGGACTCTAGCTCCTACGAGCAGTACTTC. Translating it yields CASSPLGDSSSYEQYF.

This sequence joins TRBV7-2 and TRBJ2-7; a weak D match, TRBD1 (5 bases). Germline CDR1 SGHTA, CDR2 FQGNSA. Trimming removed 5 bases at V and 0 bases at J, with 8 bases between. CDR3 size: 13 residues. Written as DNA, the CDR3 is TGTGCCAGCAGCCCGACAGCCTCCTACGAGCAGTACTTC. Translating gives CASSPTASYEQYF.

CDR3 residues: CASSYSASHYNEQFF. CDR3 coding DNA: TGTGCCAGCAGTTACTCGGCTAGCCACTACAATGAGCAGTTCTTC. The chain links TRBV6-5 to TRBJ2-1; perhaps TRBD2 as D (5 bases). The CDR3 extends over 15 amino acids. Per the germline V gene, CDR1 is MNHEY and CDR2 is SVGAGI. V dropped 0 bases and J dropped 3 bases, with 9 bases sitting between them.

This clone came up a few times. This chain's CDR3 is CASAQGGTDTQYF. In DNA form, the CDR3 reads TGTGCCAGCGCGCAGGGGGGCACAGATACGCAGTATTTT. The rearrangement uses TRBV12-3 or TRBV12-4 and TRBJ2-3; 7 bases line up with TRBD1. This CDR3 has 13 residues. The V segment lost 8 bases and the J segment 1 base; nucleotides outside the gene matches: 3.

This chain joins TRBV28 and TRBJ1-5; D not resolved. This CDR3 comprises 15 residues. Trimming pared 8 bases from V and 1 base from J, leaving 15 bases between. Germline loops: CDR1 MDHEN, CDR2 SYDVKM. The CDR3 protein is CASEGRVGSNQPQHF. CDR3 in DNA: TGTGCCAGCGAGGGTCGGGTGGGGAGCAATCAGCCCCAGCATTTT.

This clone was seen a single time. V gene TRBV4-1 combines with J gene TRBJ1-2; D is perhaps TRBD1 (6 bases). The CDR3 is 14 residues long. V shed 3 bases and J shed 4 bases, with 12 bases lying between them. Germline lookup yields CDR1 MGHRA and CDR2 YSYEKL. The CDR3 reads CASSHIDRFYGYTF. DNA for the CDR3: TGCGCCAGCAGCCATATAGACAGGTTCTATGGCTACACCTTC.

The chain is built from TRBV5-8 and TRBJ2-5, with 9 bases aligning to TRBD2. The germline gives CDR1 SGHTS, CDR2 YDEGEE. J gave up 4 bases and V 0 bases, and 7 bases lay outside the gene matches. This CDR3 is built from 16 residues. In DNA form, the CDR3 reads TGTGCCAGCAGCTTGGGTTCTAGCGGGATTGGAGAGACCCAGTACTTC. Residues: CASSLGSSGIGETQYF. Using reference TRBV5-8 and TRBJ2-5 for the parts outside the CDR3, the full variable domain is EAGVTQSPTHLIKTRGQQATLRCSPISGHTSVYWYQQALGLGLQFLLWYDEGEERNRGNFPPRFSGRQFPNYSSELNVNALELEDSALYLCASSLGSSGIGETQYFGPGTRLLVL.

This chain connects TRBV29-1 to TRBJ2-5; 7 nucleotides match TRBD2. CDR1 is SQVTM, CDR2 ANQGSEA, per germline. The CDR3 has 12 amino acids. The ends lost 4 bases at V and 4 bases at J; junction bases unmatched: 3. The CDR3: CSVVPGGETQYF. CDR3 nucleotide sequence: TGCAGCGTTGTCCCGGGGGGAGAGACCCAGTACTTC.

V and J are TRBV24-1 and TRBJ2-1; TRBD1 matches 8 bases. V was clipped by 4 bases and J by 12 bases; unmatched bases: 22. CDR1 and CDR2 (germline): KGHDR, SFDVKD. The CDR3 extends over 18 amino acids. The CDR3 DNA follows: TGTGCCACCAGTGACGACCGGACAGGGAATTCTTTTTTGCGTGGGCAGTTCTTC. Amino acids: CATSDDRTGNSFLRGQFF.

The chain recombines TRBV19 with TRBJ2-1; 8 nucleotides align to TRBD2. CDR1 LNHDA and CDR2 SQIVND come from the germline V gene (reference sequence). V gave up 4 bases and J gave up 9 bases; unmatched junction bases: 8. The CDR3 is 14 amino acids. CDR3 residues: CASSRVAGQGEQFF. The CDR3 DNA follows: TGTGCCAGTAGTAGAGTAGCGGGGCAGGGTGAGCAGTTCTTC.

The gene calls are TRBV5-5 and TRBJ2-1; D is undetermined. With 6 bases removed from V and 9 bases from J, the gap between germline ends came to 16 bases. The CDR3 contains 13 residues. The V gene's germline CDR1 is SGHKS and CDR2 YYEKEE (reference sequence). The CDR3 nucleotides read TGTGCCAGCACCCCCTACGTACCAAGTGAGCAGTTCTTC. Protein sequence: CASTPYVPSEQFF.

CDR3 nucleotides: TGTGCCAGCCAAAAATCCGGGACTAGCGGGAGTGAGACCCAGTACTTC. This sequence encodes CASQKSGTSGSETQYF. The gene calls are TRBV27 and TRBJ2-5; 14 nucleotides match TRBD2. Germline CDR1 is MNHEY and CDR2 is SMNVEV (reference sequence). The CDR3 runs 16 residues. V trimming: 8 bases; J trimming: 5 bases; junction bases outside the gene matches: 10.

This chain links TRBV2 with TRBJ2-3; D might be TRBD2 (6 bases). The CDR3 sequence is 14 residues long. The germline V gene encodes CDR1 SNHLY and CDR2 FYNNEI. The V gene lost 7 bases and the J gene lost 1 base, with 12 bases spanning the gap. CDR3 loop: CASKVSSGTDTQYF. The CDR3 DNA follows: TGTGCCAGCAAAGTGTCTAGCGGCACAGATACGCAGTATTTT.

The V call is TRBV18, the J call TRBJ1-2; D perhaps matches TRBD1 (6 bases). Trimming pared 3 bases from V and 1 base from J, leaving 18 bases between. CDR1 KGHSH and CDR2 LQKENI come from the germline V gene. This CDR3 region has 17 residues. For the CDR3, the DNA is TGTGCCAGCTCACCTCCGGGGGGGCAGGTGATTAACTATGGCTACACCTTC. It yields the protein CASSPPGGQVINYGYTF. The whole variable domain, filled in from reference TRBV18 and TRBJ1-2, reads NAGVMQNPRHLVRRRGQEARLRCSPMKGHSHVYWYRQLPEEGLKFMVYLQKENIIDESGMPKERFSAEFPKEGPSILRIQQVVRGDSAAYFCASSPPGGQVINYGYTFGSGTRLTVV.

CDR3 DNA: TGTGCCAGCAGCTACCAGGGGGCGCACCAGCCCCAGCATTTT. It translates to CASSYQGAHQPQHF. The chain uses TRBV5-4 and TRBJ1-5; 8 bases map to TRBD1. The CDR3 is 14 amino acids. Germline V gives CDR1 SGHNT, CDR2 YYREEE (reference sequence). Trimming took 3 bases from V and 7 from J; bases not matched to a gene: 6.

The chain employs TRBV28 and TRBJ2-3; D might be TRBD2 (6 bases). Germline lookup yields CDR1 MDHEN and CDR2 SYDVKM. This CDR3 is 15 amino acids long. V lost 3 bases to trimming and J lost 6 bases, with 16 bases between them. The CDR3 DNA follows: TGTGCCAGCAGTTTTGAGCGGAGGGTGAAGGATACGCAGTATTTT. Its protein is CASSFERRVKDTQYF.